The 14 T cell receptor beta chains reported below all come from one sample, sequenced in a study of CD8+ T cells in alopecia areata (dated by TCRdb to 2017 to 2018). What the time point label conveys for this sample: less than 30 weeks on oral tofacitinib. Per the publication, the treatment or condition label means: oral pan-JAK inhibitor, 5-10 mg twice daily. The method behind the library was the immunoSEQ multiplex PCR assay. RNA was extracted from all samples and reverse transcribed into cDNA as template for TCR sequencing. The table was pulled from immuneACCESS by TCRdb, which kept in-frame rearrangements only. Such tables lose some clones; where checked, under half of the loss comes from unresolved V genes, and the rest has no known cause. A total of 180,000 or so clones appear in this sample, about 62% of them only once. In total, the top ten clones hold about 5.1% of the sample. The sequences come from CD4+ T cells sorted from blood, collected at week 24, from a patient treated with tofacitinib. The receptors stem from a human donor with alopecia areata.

For the CDR3, the DNA is TGTGCCTGGAGTGTAAGCGCTCAAGAGACCCAGTACTTC. Residues: CAWSVSAQETQYF. This chain uses TRBV30 with TRBJ2-5, with D unresolved. Trimming pared 0 bases from V and 2 bases from J, leaving 7 bases between. The CDR3 extends over 13 amino acids. The germline V gene encodes CDR1 GTSNPN and CDR2 SVGIG (reference sequence).

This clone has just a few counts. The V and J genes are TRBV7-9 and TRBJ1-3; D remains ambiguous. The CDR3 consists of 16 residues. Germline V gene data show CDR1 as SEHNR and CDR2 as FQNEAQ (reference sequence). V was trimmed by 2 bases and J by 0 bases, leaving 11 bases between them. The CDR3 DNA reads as TGTGCCAGCAGCTTAATGGAGAGGACCTCTGGAAACACCATATATTTT. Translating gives CASSLMERTSGNTIYF.

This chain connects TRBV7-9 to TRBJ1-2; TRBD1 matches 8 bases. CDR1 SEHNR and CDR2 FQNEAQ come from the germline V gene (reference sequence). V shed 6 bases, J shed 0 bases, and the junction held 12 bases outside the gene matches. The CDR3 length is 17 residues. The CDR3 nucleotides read TGTGCCAGCAGAAAGGTCGGCCAGGGGGCATCTAACTATGGCTACACCTTC. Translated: CASRKVGQGASNYGYTF.

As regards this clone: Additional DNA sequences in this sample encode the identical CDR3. The chain's CDR3 is CASSPQGADGYTF. For the CDR3, the DNA is TGTGCCAGCTCACCACAGGGGGCTGATGGCTACACCTTC. This rearrangement joins TRBV18 to TRBJ1-2; the match to TRBD1 covers 7 bases. The V and J ends lost 1 base and 6 bases, in that order; junction bases with no gene match: 2. CDR3 length: 13 residues. Germline loops: CDR1 KGHSH, CDR2 LQKENI.

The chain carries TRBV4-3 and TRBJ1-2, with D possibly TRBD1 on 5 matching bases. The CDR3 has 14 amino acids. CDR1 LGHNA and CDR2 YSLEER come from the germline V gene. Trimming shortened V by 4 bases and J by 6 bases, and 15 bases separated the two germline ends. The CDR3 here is CASSLGTGGHGYTF. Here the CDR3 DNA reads TGCGCCAGCAGCCTAGGGACGGGGGGACATGGCTACACCTTC.

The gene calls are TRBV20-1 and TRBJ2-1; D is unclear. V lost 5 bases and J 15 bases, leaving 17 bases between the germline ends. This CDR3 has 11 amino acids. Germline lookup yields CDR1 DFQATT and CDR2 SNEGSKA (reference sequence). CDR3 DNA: TGCAGTGCTCCTCTCTCCCAGGTTACGTTCTTC. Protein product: CSAPLSQVTFF.

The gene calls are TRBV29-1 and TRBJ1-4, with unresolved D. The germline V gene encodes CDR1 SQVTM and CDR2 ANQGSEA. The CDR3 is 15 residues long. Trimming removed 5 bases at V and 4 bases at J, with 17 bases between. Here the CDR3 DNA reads TGCAGCGTTTTTGGGTCCGGCGGTTATAATGAAAAACTGTTTTTT. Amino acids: CSVFGSGGYNEKLFF.

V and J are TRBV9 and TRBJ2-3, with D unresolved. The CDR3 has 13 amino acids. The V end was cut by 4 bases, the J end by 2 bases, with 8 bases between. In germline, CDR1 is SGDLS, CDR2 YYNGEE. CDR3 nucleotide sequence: TGTGCCAGCAGCCCGCGGACCACAGATACGCAGTATTTT. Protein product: CASSPRTTDTQYF.

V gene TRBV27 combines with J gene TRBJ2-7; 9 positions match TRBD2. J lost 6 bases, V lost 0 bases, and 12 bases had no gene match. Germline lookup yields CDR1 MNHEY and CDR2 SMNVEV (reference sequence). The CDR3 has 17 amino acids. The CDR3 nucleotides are TGTGCCAGCAGTTTATCCATCCTTAGCGGGAGAGTAGTCGAGCAGTACTTC. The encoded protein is CASSLSILSGRVVEQYF.

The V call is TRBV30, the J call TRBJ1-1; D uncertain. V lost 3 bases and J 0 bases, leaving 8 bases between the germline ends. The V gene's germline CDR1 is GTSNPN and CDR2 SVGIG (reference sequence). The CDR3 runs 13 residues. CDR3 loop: CAWRSGMNTEAFF. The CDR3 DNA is TGTGCCTGGAGAAGCGGGATGAACACTGAAGCTTTCTTT.

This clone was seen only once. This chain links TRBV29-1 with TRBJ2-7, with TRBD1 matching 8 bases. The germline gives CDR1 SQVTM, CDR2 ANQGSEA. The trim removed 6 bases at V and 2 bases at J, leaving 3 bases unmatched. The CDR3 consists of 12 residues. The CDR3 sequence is CSVAGGAYEQYF. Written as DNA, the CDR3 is TGCAGCGTGGCAGGGGGCGCCTACGAGCAGTACTTC.

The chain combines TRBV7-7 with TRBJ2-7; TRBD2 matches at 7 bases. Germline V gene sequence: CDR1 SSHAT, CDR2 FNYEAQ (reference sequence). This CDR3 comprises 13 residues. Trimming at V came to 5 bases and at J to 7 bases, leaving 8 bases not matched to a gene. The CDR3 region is CASSRGESGEQYF. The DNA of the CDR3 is TGTGCCAGCAGCCGGGGGGAGTCCGGAGAGCAGTACTTC.

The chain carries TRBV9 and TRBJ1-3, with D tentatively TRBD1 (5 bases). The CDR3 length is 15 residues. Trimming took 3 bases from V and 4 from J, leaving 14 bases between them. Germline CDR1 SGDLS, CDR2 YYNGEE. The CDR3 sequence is CASSEGQGGGNTIYF. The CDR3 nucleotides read TGTGCCAGCAGCGAGGGCCAGGGAGGAGGAAACACCATATATTTT. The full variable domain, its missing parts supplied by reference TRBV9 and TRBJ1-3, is DSGVTQTPKHLITATGQRVTLRCSPRSGDLSVYWYQQSLDQGLQFLIQYYNGEERAKGNILERFSAQQFPDLHSELNLSSLELGDSALYFCASSEGQGGGNTIYFGEGSWLTVV.

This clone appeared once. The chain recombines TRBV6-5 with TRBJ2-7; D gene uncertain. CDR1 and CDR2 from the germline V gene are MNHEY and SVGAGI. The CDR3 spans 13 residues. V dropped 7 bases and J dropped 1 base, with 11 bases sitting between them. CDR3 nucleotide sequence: TGTGCCAGCACTGGGCCCGATTCCTACGAGCAGTACTTC. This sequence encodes CASTGPDSYEQYF.